The entry that follows covers one TCR beta chain sequence. The antigen it binds to is not known. Base-call qualities are not available, and no considerably larger clone is one nucleotide away. Genomic DNA was isolated from the sorted cells so that the TCRbeta CDR3 region could be sequenced. TCRbeta CDR3 regions were sequenced using the immunoSEQ Assay. TCRdb carries this immuneACCESS record with in-frame sequences only. Its versions omit some clonotypes, under half of them owing to an unresolved V gene in the studies checked, with the rest unexplained. Recorded for this sample are about 35,000 clones; 76% of them occurred a single time. The ten top clones hold 24% of the sample. Patients with a history of autoimmune disease or receiving systemic immunosuppression were excluded from the trial. In every dose cohort, peripheral blood was drawn for TCR sequencing at baseline, cycle 4 day 1, and cycle 7 day 1. Samples came from an open-label, multicenter, first-in-human phase I dose-escalation trial of ivuxolimab. Adults with locally advanced or metastatic head and neck squamous cell, hepatocellular, melanoma or renal cell carcinoma were enrolled in the trial. Before TCR sequencing, CD4+ T cells and CD8+ T cells were sorted from peripheral blood as separate populations.

These data originate in a study of OX40 agonist ivuxolimab in advanced cancers. Regarding the complete study: Ivuxolimab was a fully human IgG2 agonistic monoclonal antibody targeting the costimulatory receptor OX40 (CD134). Intravenous ivuxolimab was administered to patients every 2 weeks at six dose levels: 0.01, 0.1, 0.3, 1.5, 3 and 10 mg/kg. Among the 50 to 55 dose-escalation patients, approximately 20 had hepatocellular carcinoma, approximately 15 melanoma, 9 renal cell carcinoma and 9 head and neck cancer. In the dose-escalation cohort, roughly 82% of patients were male, and the mean age was approximately 60 years with a range of about 23 to 79. Patients were allowed to have had prior anti-PD-1, anti-PD-L1 or anti-CTLA-4 therapy, and 40% of the dose-escalation patients had been treated with checkpoint inhibitors. Three dose-escalation patients achieved partial responses, one with hepatocellular carcinoma and two with cutaneous melanoma. Peripheral TCRbeta sequencing was intended to test whether TCR sequence diversity was altered and clonal T-cell expansion was caused by ivuxolimab. The monotherapy dose-escalation portion (N of about 50 patients) of the phase I ivuxolimab trial is reported in the paper. What the research found in general, with its limitations: Low levels of normalized T-cell clonal expansion were also seen in some nonresponding patients. Partial responders in the 0.1-3.0 mg/kg groups had among the lowest normalized peripheral clonal expansion, especially among CD8+ T cells. After ivuxolimab, CD8+ T cells had more expanded clones than CD4+ T cells on average. Antigen specificity was not determined for the clonally expanded peripheral T cells. At doses from 0.1 to 3.0 mg/kg, clonal expansion was seen in both CD4+ and CD8+ blood T cells between baseline and week 6.

The sequence was obtained from an adult with an advanced solid tumor such as melanoma, head and neck, liver or kidney cancer. This sample comprised CD4+ or CD8+ T cells sorted from blood, obtained in a trial of the OX40 agonist ivuxolimab.

CDR3 loop: CASNYRTNYGYTF. The DNA reads as follows: TGTGCCAGCAATTATCGGACTAACTATGGCTACACCTTC. The chain couples TRBV2 to TRBJ1-2; the D gene cannot be resolved reliably. CDR3 length: 13 amino acids, cysteine to phenylalanine. Only CDR3 DNA remains: 39 bases, in frame from the first base. The CDR1 and CDR2 encoded by the germline V gene are SNHLY and FYNNEI. V was cut back by 7 bases and J by 0 bases, leaving a gap of 9 bases between them.